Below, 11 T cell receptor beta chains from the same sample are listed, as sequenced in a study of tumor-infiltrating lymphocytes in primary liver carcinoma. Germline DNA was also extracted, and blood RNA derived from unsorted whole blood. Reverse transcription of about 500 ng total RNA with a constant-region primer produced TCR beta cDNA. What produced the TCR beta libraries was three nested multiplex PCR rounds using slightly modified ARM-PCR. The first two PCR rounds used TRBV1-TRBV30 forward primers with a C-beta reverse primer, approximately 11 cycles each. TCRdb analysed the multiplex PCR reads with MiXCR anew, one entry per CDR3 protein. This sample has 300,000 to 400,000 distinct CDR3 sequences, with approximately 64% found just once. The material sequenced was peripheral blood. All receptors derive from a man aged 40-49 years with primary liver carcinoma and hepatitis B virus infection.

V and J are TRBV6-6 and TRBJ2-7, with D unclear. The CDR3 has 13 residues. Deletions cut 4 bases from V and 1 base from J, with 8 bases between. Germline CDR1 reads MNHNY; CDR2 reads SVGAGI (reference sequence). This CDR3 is CASSSMGSYEQYF. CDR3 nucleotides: TGTGCCAGCAGTTCAATGGGTTCCTACGAGCAGTACTTC.

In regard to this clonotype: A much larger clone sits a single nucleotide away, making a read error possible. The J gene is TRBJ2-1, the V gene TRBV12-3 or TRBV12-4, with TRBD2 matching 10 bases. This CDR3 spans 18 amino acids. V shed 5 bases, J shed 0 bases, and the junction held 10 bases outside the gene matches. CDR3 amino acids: CASSGLADRGVSYNEQFF. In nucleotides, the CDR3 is TGTGCCAGCAGTGGACTAGCGGACCGCGGAGTCTCCTACAATGAGCAGTTCTTC.

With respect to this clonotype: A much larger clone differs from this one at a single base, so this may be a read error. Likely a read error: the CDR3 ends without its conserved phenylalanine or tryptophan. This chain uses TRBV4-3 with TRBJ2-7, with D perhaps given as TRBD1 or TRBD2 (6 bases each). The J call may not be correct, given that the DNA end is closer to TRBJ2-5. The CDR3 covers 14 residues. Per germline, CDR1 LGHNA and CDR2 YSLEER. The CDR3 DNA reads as TGCGCCAGCAGCCAAAAAGGGGGACTCGAGACCCAGTACTTA. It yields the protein CASSQKGGLETQYL.

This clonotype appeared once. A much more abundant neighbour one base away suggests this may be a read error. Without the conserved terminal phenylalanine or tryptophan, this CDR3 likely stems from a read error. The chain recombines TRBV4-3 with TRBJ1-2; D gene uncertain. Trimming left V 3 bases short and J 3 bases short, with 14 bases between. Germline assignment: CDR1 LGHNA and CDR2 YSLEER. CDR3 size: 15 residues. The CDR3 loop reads CASSQGRRSDYGYTL. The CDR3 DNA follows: TGCGCCAGCAGCCAGGGCAGGCGATCAGACTATGGCTACACCCTC.

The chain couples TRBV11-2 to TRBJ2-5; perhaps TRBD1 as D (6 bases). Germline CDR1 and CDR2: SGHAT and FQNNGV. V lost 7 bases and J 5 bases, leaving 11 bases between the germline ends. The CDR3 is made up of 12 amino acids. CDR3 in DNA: TGTGCCAGCATCACAGGGTGGGAGACCCAGTACTTC. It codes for CASITGWETQYF. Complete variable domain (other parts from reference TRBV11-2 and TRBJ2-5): EAGVAQSPRYKIIEKRQSVAFWCNPISGHATLYWYQQILGQGPKLLIQFQNNGVVDDSQLPKDRFSAERLKGVDSTLKIQPAKLEDSAVYLCASITGWETQYFGPGTRLLVL.

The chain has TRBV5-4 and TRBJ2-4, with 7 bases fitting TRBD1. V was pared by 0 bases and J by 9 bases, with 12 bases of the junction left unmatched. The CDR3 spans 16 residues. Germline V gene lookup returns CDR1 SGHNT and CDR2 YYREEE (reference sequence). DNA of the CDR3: TGTGCCAGCAGCTTGGTAGGACAGGCTTCGGAAAGCATTCAGTACTTC. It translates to CASSLVGQASESIQYF.

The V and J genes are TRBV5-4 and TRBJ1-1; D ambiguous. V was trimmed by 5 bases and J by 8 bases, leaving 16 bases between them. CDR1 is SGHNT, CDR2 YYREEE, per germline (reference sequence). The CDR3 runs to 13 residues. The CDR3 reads CASSFAGIPEAFF. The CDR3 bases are TGTGCCAGCAGTTTTGCGGGAATACCCGAAGCTTTCTTT.

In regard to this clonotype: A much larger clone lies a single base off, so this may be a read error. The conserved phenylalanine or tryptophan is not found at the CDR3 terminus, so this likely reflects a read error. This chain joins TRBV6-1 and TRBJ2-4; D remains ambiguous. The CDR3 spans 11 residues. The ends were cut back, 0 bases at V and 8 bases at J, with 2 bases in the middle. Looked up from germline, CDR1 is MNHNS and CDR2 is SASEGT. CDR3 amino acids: CASSEAYIQYL. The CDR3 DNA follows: TGTGCCAGCAGTGAAGCATACATTCAGTACTTA.

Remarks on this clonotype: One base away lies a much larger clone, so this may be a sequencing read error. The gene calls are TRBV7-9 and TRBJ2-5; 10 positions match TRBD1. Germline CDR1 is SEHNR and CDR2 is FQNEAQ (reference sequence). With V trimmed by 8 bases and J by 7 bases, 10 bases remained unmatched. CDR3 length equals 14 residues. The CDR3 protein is CASRRDRGRGTQYF. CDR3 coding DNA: TGTGCCAGCCGGCGGGACAGGGGTCGCGGGACCCAGTACTTC.

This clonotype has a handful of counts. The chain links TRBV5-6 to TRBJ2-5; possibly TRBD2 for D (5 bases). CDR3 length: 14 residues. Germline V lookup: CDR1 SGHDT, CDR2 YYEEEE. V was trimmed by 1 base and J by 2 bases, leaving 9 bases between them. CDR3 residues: CASSLFPGQETQYF. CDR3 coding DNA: TGTGCCAGCAGCTTGTTCCCGGGGCAAGAGACCCAGTACTTC.

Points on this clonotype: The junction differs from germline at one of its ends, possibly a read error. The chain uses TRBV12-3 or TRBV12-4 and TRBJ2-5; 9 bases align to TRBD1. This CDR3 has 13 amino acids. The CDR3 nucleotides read TGTGCCAGTAGTTCCGGGACAGGGCTTCTCCAGTACTTC. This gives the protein CASSSGTGLLQYF.